These T cell receptor beta chains were read from a single sample in a study of blood T cell repertoires in COVID-19. Measured with immunoSEQ multiplex PCR; TCRdb has only the in-frame clones, and not every one. This sample has fewer than 200,000 clones, with more than 70% found just once. The sequenced sample consisted of PBMCs or T cells enriched from blood (not recorded which). The receptors stem from a woman aged 45-60 years in a cohort exposed to, infected with or recovered from COVID-19 (not recorded which). Both conserved end residues are part of each CDR3. The order of the fields is D gene, V gene, clone size, J gene, CDR3 protein, CDR3 DNA. D genes are given only for firm matches. Expanded clones get a size class; other rows say once, few or many, or leave the size out.

>NA|TRBV19|NA|TRBJ2-7
CASSRDFSYEQYF
TGTGCCAGTAGTAGGGACTTCTCCTACGAGCAGTACTTC
>NA|TRBV4-2|NA|TRBJ2-7
CASSQEGGYEQYF
TGTGCCAGCAGCCAAGAAGGGGGTTACGAGCAGTACTTC
>NA|TRBV6-5|NA|TRBJ2-2
CASTVSRAGELFF
TGTGCCAGCACCGTTTCGAGGGCTGGGGAGCTGTTTTTT
>TRBD2|TRBV11-1|NA|TRBJ2-7
CASSLGLAGTHEQYF
TGTGCCAGCAGCCTCGGTCTAGCGGGTACCCACGAGCAGTACTTC
>TRBD1|TRBV7-9|NA|TRBJ2-5
CASYRTGEETQYF
TGTGCCAGCTACCGAACAGGGGAAGAGACCCAGTACTTC
>NA|TRBV2|NA|TRBJ2-7
CASSESRVGYEQYF
TGTGCCAGCAGTGAAAGCAGGGTCGGCTACGAGCAGTACTTC
>TRBD2|TRBV10-1|few|TRBJ2-7
CGGGLAGSYEQYF
TGCGGGGGAGGACTAGCGGGCTCCTACGAGCAGTACTTC
>NA|TRBV28|NA|TRBJ2-1
CASSSGGSSYNEQFF
TGTGCCAGCTCCTCAGGGGGGAGCTCCTACAATGAGCAGTTCTTC
>TRBD1|TRBV6-6|NA|TRBJ2-7
CASRRGQGYEQYF
TGTGCCAGCCGCCGGGGACAGGGTTATGAGCAGTACTTC
>TRBD2|TRBV5-6|NA|TRBJ2-2
CASSPNLAGGTGELFF
TGTGCCAGCAGCCCAAACCTAGCGGGAGGTACCGGGGAGCTGTTTTTT
>NA|TRBV9|NA|TRBJ1-1
CASSVAMGGTEAFF
TGTGCCAGCAGCGTTGCGATGGGGGGCACTGAAGCTTTCTTT
>TRBD1|TRBV10-1|NA|TRBJ1-6
CASMGQPNSPLHF
TGCGCCAGCATGGGACAGCCCAATTCACCCCTCCACTTT
>TRBD2|TRBV7-2|many|TRBJ2-7
CASSLNPGLAYEQYF
TGTGCCAGCAGCTTGAACCCGGGACTAGCCTACGAGCAGTACTTC
>NA|TRBV6-5|NA|TRBJ1-1
CASSYTGSGNTEAFF
TGTGCCAGCAGTTACACAGGTTCGGGGAACACTGAAGCTTTCTTT
>TRBD1|TRBV5-4|NA|TRBJ2-7
CASSHPEQGIAYEQYF
TGTGCCAGCAGCCATCCCGAACAGGGGATTGCCTACGAGCAGTACTTC
>TRBD2|TRBV29-1|NA|TRBJ2-1
CSVESGRSYNEQFF
TGCAGCGTTGAGAGCGGGAGGTCCTACAATGAGCAGTTCTTC
>TRBD1|TRBV28|NA|TRBJ1-5
CASSPGTGVLGRNQPQHF
TGTGCCAGCAGTCCCGGGACAGGGGTACTAGGGCGCAATCAGCCCCAGCATTTT
>NA|TRBV16|NA|TRBJ1-1
CASSQLVQLNTEAFF
TGTGCCAGCAGCCAATTGGTACAGCTTAACACTGAAGCTTTCTTT
>NA|TRBV28|NA|TRBJ2-4
CATRAGAKNIQYF
TGTGCCACCAGGGCAGGGGCCAAAAACATTCAGTACTTC
>NA|TRBV4-1|NA|TRBJ2-5
CASSPQGSRETQYF
TGCGCCAGCAGCCCCCAGGGCAGCCGAGAGACCCAGTACTTC
>TRBD2|TRBV28|NA|TRBJ2-1
CASSLLLAGAHEQFF
TGTGCCAGCAGTTTATTACTAGCGGGAGCCCATGAGCAGTTCTTC
>NA|TRBV5-1|NA|TRBJ1-1
CASSLSQNTEAFF
TGCGCCAGCAGTCTGAGTCAGAACACTGAAGCTTTCTTT
>NA|TRBV6-2/TRBV6-3|NA|TRBJ1-2
CASSYGQNYGYTF
TGTGCCAGCAGTTACGGGCAGAACTATGGCTACACCTTC
>NA|TRBV28|NA|TRBJ1-2
CATTPGGGYTF
TGTGCCACCACACCCGGGGGTGGCTACACCTTC
>TRBD2|TRBV19|NA|TRBJ2-3
CATTLRGRASTDTQYF
TGTGCCACCACCCTCAGAGGGAGGGCTTCCACAGATACGCAGTATTTT
>NA|TRBV5-1|NA|TRBJ2-5
CASSLDLYQETQYF
TGCGCCAGCAGCTTGGACTTGTACCAAGAGACCCAGTACTTC
>NA|TRBV6-1|few|TRBJ1-2
CASSEVRLGQGNYGYTF
TGTGCCAGCAGTGAAGTTAGGTTGGGGCAGGGTAACTATGGCTACACCTTC
>TRBD2|TRBV5-1|few|TRBJ2-3
CASSVQRGSTDTQYF
TGCGCCAGCAGCGTTCAGCGGGGGAGCACAGATACGCAGTATTTT
>TRBD1|TRBV5-8|NA|TRBJ1-4
CASSLGGQGSEKLFF
TGTGCCAGCAGCTTGGGTGGACAGGGGTCTGAAAAACTGTTTTTT
>TRBD1|TRBV3-1/TRBV3-2|NA|TRBJ2-7
CASSQTGTGGVDEQYF
TGTGCCAGCAGCCAGACCGGGACAGGGGGCGTCGACGAGCAGTACTTC
>NA|TRBV29-1|NA|TRBJ2-3
CSVKLTSSTDTQYF
TGCAGCGTTAAGCTGACATCTAGCACAGATACGCAGTATTTT